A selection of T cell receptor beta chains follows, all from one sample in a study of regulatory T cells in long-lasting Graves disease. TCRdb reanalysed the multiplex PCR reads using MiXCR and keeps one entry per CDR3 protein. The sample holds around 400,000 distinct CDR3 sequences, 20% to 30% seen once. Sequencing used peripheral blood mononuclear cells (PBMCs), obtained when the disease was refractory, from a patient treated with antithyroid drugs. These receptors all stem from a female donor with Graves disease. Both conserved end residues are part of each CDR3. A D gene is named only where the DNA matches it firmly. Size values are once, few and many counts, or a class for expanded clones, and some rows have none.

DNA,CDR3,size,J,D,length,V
TGCAGTGCTAGAACAGGGTCGGTCAACACCGGGGAGCTGTTTTTT,CSARTGSVNTGELFF,NA,TRBJ2-2,NA,15,TRBV20-1
TGCAGTGCTAAGGTAGATGGCGGAGGGGGCACAGATACGCAGTATTTT,CSAKVDGGGGTDTQYF,NA,TRBJ2-3,NA,16,TRBV20-1
TGTGCCAGCAGGTCGGGACTAGCGGGAGGACCGAACACCGGGGAGCTGTTTTTT,CASRSGLAGGPNTGELFF,many,TRBJ2-2,TRBD2,18,TRBV5-8
TGTGCCAGCAGCGCTACAGAACCCGATACGCAGTATTTT,CASSATEPDTQYF,NA,TRBJ2-3,NA,13,TRBV6-1
TGTGCCAGCAGTCAGGGGTCCTCCTACGAGCAGTACTTC,CASSQGSSYEQYF,many,TRBJ2-7,NA,13,TRBV12-3/TRBV12-4
TGTGCCAGCAGCTTAGTTTTGACGCTAACTAATGAAAAACTGTTTTTT,CASSLVLTLTNEKLFF,NA,TRBJ1-4,NA,16,TRBV7-9
TGTGCCAGCAGCTCCTGGACAGATTACTACGAGCAGTACTTC,CASSSWTDYYEQYF,NA,TRBJ2-7,NA,14,TRBV7-3
TGTGCCACCAGCAGAGATCTCGGCGGGAAATCCTACGAGCAGTACTTC,CATSRDLGGKSYEQYF,many,TRBJ2-7,NA,16,TRBV15
TGTGCCAGCAGCAACCCGGGACAGTACACTGAAGCTTTCTTT,CASSNPGQYTEAFF,NA,TRBJ1-1,TRBD1,14,TRBV6-1
TGCGCCAGCAGCCCCAGACTAGCGGGAGGCACCGGGGAGCTGTTTTTT,CASSPRLAGGTGELFF,few,TRBJ2-2,TRBD2,16,TRBV5-1
TGTGCCAGCAACGCAGGGAGCTCCTATAATTCACCCCTCCACTTT,CASNAGSSYNSPLHF,many,TRBJ1-6,NA,15,TRBV28
TGTGCCAGCAGCTTGACGGCAAACTATGGCTACACCTTC,CASSLTANYGYTF,many,TRBJ1-2,NA,13,TRBV28
TGTGCCAGCAGTTTTCCTACCGGGACAGGTCACACTGAAGCTTTCTTT,CASSFPTGTGHTEAFF,few,TRBJ1-1,TRBD1,16,TRBV6-2/TRBV6-3
TGTGCCAGCAGCCCACTCCCAGCGACTAGCGGGAGAAAAGGATTTCAAGAGACCCAGTACTTC,CASSPLPATSGRKGFQETQYF,few,TRBJ2-5,TRBD2,21,TRBV7-3
TGTGCCACCAGCCGACATTCCGGGACTATTATATACGAGCAGTACTTC,CATSRHSGTIIYEQYF,NA,TRBJ2-7,TRBD2,16,TRBV15
TGTGCCAGCAGTTTCGGGGGGGGATACGAGCAGTACTTC,CASSFGGGYEQYF,few,TRBJ2-7,TRBD2,13,TRBV6-2/TRBV6-3
TGCAGCGCCGGTGGGGCAGGGTTTGGGTACGAGCAGTACTTC,CSAGGAGFGYEQYF,few,TRBJ2-7,NA,14,TRBV29-1
TGCGCCAGCAGCTTCAGGGGAGGGCAGAACACTGAAGCTTTCTTT,CASSFRGGQNTEAFF,many,TRBJ1-1,NA,15,TRBV5-1
TGCAGCGGTGTACTAGCGGACCGCTCCTACGAGCAGTACTTC,CSGVLADRSYEQYF,many,TRBJ2-7,TRBD2,14,TRBV29-1
TGTGCCAGCAGCTCGAGACTAGGCTTCTACGAGCAGTACTTC,CASSSRLGFYEQYF,few,TRBJ2-7,NA,14,TRBV12-3/TRBV12-4
TGTGCCAGCAGCTTAGCCCGCATTGGAGAGACCCAGTACTTC,CASSLARIGETQYF,few,TRBJ2-5,NA,14,TRBV7-2
TGTGCCGCCGACGGGCCGGGACAGGGACCCTACGAGCAGTACTTC,CAADGPGQGPYEQYF,NA,TRBJ2-7,TRBD1,15,TRBV6-1
TGTGCCAGCAGTGCTATCGGGCCCCCCGAAGCTTTCTTT,CASSAIGPPEAFF,few,TRBJ1-1,NA,13,TRBV25-1
TGTGCCAGCAGTTTTCGGGGGACAGAAGAGACCCAGTACTTC,CASSFRGTEETQYF,many,TRBJ2-5,NA,14,TRBV28
TGTGCCAGCAGCTTAAGAGGCGCTAGCGGGATCCAAGAGACCCAGTACTTC,CASSLRGASGIQETQYF,many,TRBJ2-5,TRBD2,17,TRBV7-9
TGCAGTGCTAGGGGACTAGCGGTCCGAGAGACCCAGTACTTC,CSARGLAVRETQYF,many,TRBJ2-5,TRBD2,14,TRBV20-1
TGTGCCATCAGTGAGTCGGGGGTACCGACGCTAGAGACCCAGTACTTC,CAISESGVPTLETQYF,once,TRBJ2-5,NA,16,TRBV10-3
TGTGCCAGTAGTATCGGATTCACTGAAGCTTTCTTT,CASSIGFTEAFF,few,TRBJ1-1,NA,12,TRBV19
TGTGCCAGCAGTTTAAGAGGGTCGAACACCGGGGAGCTGTTTTTT,CASSLRGSNTGELFF,few,TRBJ2-2,NA,15,TRBV27
TGTGCCAGCACAGGCAACCAGAACACTGAAGCTTTCTTT,CASTGNQNTEAFF,many,TRBJ1-1,NA,13,TRBV27
TGTGCCAGCAGCTTCCCCAAACTAGCGGGAGGGCGAACGAACACCGGGGAGCTGTTTTTT,CASSFPKLAGGRTNTGELFF,NA,TRBJ2-2,TRBD2,20,TRBV7-2
TGCGCCAGCAGCCAGTCTAGCGGGAACACCGGGGAGCTGTTTTTT,CASSQSSGNTGELFF,NA,TRBJ2-2,TRBD2,15,TRBV5-1
TGTGCCAGCAGTTACTCAAGTTTGGGACAGCAAGAGACCCAGTACTTC,CASSYSSLGQQETQYF,NA,TRBJ2-5,TRBD1,16,TRBV6-5
TGTGCCAGCAGTCAAGGGAGAGCAGATGAAAAACTGTTTTTT,CASSQGRADEKLFF,few,TRBJ1-4,NA,14,TRBV28
TGTGCCAGCAGCCGACTAGCAGAAGAAGAGACCCAGTACTTC,CASSRLAEEETQYF,NA,TRBJ2-5,TRBD2,14,TRBV28
TGCGCCAGCAGCCAACCCCGGGACAGGGGCGCCTACGAGCAGTACTTC,CASSQPRDRGAYEQYF,NA,TRBJ2-7,TRBD1,16,TRBV4-1
TGTGCCAGCAGTTACTCGACAGGGGGCCATTCACCCCTCCACTTT,CASSYSTGGHSPLHF,few,TRBJ1-6,TRBD1,15,TRBV6-5
TGTGCCAGCAGCTTCTTTCGCGGCGGGAGCGTAGACAATGAGCAGTTCTTC,CASSFFRGGSVDNEQFF,few,TRBJ2-1,TRBD2,17,TRBV7-8
TGTGCCAGCAGTCCAAACGCCTTAGCAGCTGAAGCTTTCTTT,CASSPNALAAEAFF,many,TRBJ1-1,NA,14,TRBV28
TGTGCCACCAGTGATTCGGAAAACACTGAAGCTTTCTTT,CATSDSENTEAFF,many,TRBJ1-1,NA,13,TRBV24-1
TGTGCCAGCAGCTTTTTGGCCGGGGAGCTGTTTTTT,CASSFLAGELFF,many,TRBJ2-2,NA,12,TRBV7-2
TGTGCCAGTAGTATAGATGGAGGGGACGAGCAGTTCTTC,CASSIDGGDEQFF,NA,TRBJ2-1,NA,13,TRBV19
TGCAGTGCCACCGGCCGGAGACTAGGCACAGATACGCAGTATTTT,CSATGRRLGTDTQYF,NA,TRBJ2-3,NA,15,TRBV20-1
TGTGCCAGCAGCCCGACCGGGACAGCCTACGAGCAGTACTTC,CASSPTGTAYEQYF,many,TRBJ2-7,TRBD1,14,TRBV7-2
TGCAGCGTTGAAGATAGGGTCCGGGCCAAAAACATTCAGTACTTC,CSVEDRVRAKNIQYF,few,TRBJ2-4,NA,15,TRBV29-1
TGTACCAGCAGCTTGGTGTCCGGGATGGATCAGCCCCAGCATTTT,CTSSLVSGMDQPQHF,NA,TRBJ1-5,NA,15,TRBV7-2